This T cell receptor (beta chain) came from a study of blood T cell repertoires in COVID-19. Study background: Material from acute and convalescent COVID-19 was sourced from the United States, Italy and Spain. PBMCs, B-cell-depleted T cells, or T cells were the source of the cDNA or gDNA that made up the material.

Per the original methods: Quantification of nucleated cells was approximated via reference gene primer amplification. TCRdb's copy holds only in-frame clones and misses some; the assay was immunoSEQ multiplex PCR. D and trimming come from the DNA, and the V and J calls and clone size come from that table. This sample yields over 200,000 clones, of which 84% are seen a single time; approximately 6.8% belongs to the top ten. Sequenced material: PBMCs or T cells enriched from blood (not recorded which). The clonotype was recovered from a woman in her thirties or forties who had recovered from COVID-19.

CDR3 loop: CASSVDGTSGYEQFF. DNA of the CDR3: TGTGCCAGCAGCGTAGATGGGACTTCGGGCTATGAGCAGTTCTTC. The chain uses TRBV9 and TRBJ2-1; possible D gene TRBD2, 6 bases. The CDR3 is made up of 15 amino acids. Between the trimmed V and J ends, which lost 0 bases and 8 bases, there was a span of 15 bases. In germline, CDR1 is SGDLS, CDR2 YYNGEE.